This T cell receptor beta chain comes out of a study of T cell responses to AZD1222 COVID-19 vaccine. The wider study: Whether given at about 4 or about 12 weeks, second doses were pooled. The study's findings and limits: Just a handful of people given AZD1222 tested seropositive at baseline. Clonal diversity was possibly underestimated, and the donors were mostly white British, with more females.

This clone occurred once. The antigen is undetermined. The protocol was immunoSEQ multiplex PCR, while the TCRdb copy is restricted to in-frame clones and leaves out a portion. The data hold 150,000 to 200,000 clones, with around 94% observed a single time. This receptor was obtained from an adult in good health. The input for sequencing was peripheral blood, taken on day 0 of AZD1222 vaccination.

The CDR3 spells CSVGGVPPETQYF. DNA of the CDR3: TGCAGCGTTGGGGGGGTCCCCCCGGAGACCCAGTACTTC. The genes are TRBV29-1 and TRBJ2-5; D perhaps matches TRBD2 (6 bases). The CDR3 is 13 amino acids. From germline, CDR1 is SQVTM and CDR2 ANQGSEA. V lost 4 bases and J lost 5, with 14 bases in between.